A selection of T cell receptor beta chains follows, all from one sample in a study of vaccination and CD4 T cells after COVID-19. Their cognate antigens are unknown. From the PCR reads, TCRdb called clonotypes with MiXCR, one entry per CDR3 protein. The sample comprises around 17,000 distinct CDR3 sequences, 35% to 40% of which are singletons, and 9.5% to 15% rests with the top ten. Material for sequencing was CD4+ T cells from blood, cultured in vitro. Source of these receptors: a human donor who had recovered from COVID-19. Both conserved end residues are part of each CDR3. The D gene is left open where the match is weak. Clone size appears in some rows only: once, few, many, or a class for an expanded clone.

CDR3aa: CASSFLRQQETQYF; CDR3nt: TGTGCCAGCAGTTTTTTGAGACAGCAAGAGACCCAGTACTTC; abundance: few; d_gene: -; v_gene: TRBV28; j_gene: TRBJ2-5
CDR3aa: CASRLWGTGDSYEQYF; CDR3nt: TGTGCCAGCAGACTTTGGGGAACAGGGGATAGCTACGAGCAGTACTTC; abundance: -; d_gene: TRBD1; v_gene: TRBV27; j_gene: TRBJ2-7
CDR3aa: CASSTGTQWDGANVLTF; CDR3nt: TGTGCCAGTAGTACCGGGACCCAATGGGATGGGGCCAACGTCCTGACTTTC; abundance: -; d_gene: -; v_gene: TRBV19; j_gene: TRBJ2-6
CDR3aa: CSARAPGGDQPQHF; CDR3nt: TGCAGTGCTAGAGCCCCAGGGGGAGATCAGCCCCAGCATTTT; abundance: -; d_gene: TRBD1; v_gene: TRBV20-1; j_gene: TRBJ1-5
CDR3aa: CASSLAAGGLETQYF; CDR3nt: TGCGCCAGCAGCTTGGCAGCGGGAGGTTTGGAGACCCAGTACTTC; abundance: -; d_gene: TRBD2; v_gene: TRBV5-1; j_gene: TRBJ2-5
CDR3aa: CASSYFEGGRQPQHF; CDR3nt: TGTGCCAGCAGTTACTTCGAAGGGGGGCGACAGCCCCAGCATTTT; abundance: few; d_gene: -; v_gene: TRBV6-5; j_gene: TRBJ1-5
CDR3aa: CASSYTFYEQYF; CDR3nt: TGTGCCAGCAGCTACACCTTCTACGAGCAGTACTTC; abundance: few; d_gene: -; v_gene: TRBV2; j_gene: TRBJ2-7
CDR3aa: CASSPNVGANIQYF; CDR3nt: TGTGCCAGCAGCCCTAACGTGGGAGCAAACATTCAGTACTTC; abundance: -; d_gene: -; v_gene: TRBV7-2; j_gene: TRBJ2-4
CDR3aa: CASRPAAGQGNTIYF; CDR3nt: TGTGCCAGCAGACCGGCGGCGGGCCAGGGAAACACCATATATTTT; abundance: -; d_gene: -; v_gene: TRBV7-2; j_gene: TRBJ1-3
CDR3aa: CASSGERRSSNEQFF; CDR3nt: TGTGCCAGCAGCGGGGAGCGGCGTTCCTCCAATGAGCAGTTCTTC; abundance: -; d_gene: -; v_gene: TRBV5-6; j_gene: TRBJ2-1
CDR3aa: CATSDFKLAGYYEQFF; CDR3nt: TGTGCCACCAGTGATTTTAAACTAGCGGGATATTATGAGCAGTTCTTC; abundance: -; d_gene: TRBD2; v_gene: TRBV24-1; j_gene: TRBJ2-1
CDR3aa: CATSDLEGGVNEQFF; CDR3nt: TGTGCCACCAGTGATTTAGAGGGGGGGGTCAATGAGCAGTTCTTC; abundance: -; d_gene: -; v_gene: TRBV24-1; j_gene: TRBJ2-1
CDR3aa: CASSRDRGRDTEAFF; CDR3nt: TGTGCCAGCAGCCGCGACAGGGGAAGAGACACTGAAGCTTTCTTT; abundance: -; d_gene: TRBD1; v_gene: TRBV7-8; j_gene: TRBJ1-1
CDR3aa: CASTTNGELLSETQYF; CDR3nt: TGTGCCAGCACCACTAATGGGGAGCTGTTGAGTGAGACCCAGTACTTC; abundance: -; d_gene: -; v_gene: TRBV11-2; j_gene: TRBJ2-5
CDR3aa: CASSPLAAGELFF; CDR3nt: TGTGCCAGCAGCCCACTAGCGGCCGGGGAGCTGTTTTTT; abundance: -; d_gene: TRBD2; v_gene: TRBV5-4; j_gene: TRBJ2-2
CDR3aa: CATSRSGTISYNEQFF; CDR3nt: TGTGCCACCAGCAGGTCCGGGACCATCTCCTACAATGAGCAGTTCTTC; abundance: few; d_gene: -; v_gene: TRBV15; j_gene: TRBJ2-1
CDR3aa: CASSYGTGFQPQHF; CDR3nt: TGTGCCAGCAGTTACGGGACAGGGTTTCAGCCCCAGCATTTT; abundance: -; d_gene: TRBD1; v_gene: TRBV6-5; j_gene: TRBJ1-5
CDR3aa: CASSESQREFSDTQYF; CDR3nt: TGCGCCAGCAGTGAGTCCCAGCGGGAGTTCTCAGATACGCAGTATTTT; abundance: few; d_gene: TRBD2; v_gene: TRBV10-1; j_gene: TRBJ2-3
CDR3aa: CSARASGNTGELFF; CDR3nt: TGCAGTGCTAGAGCTAGCGGGAACACCGGGGAGCTGTTTTTT; abundance: -; d_gene: TRBD2; v_gene: TRBV20-1; j_gene: TRBJ2-2
CDR3aa: CASSLRQGGNSPLHF; CDR3nt: TGTGCCAGCAGCTTACGACAGGGAGGAAATTCACCCCTCCACTTT; abundance: -; d_gene: TRBD1; v_gene: TRBV7-2; j_gene: TRBJ1-6
CDR3aa: CASSLRYEQYF; CDR3nt: TGTGCCAGCAGTTTGAGGTACGAGCAGTACTTC; abundance: -; d_gene: -; v_gene: TRBV27; j_gene: TRBJ2-7
CDR3aa: CASSIGGTDTQYF; CDR3nt: TGTGCCAGTAGTATCGGGGGGACAGATACGCAGTATTTT; abundance: -; d_gene: TRBD2; v_gene: TRBV19; j_gene: TRBJ2-3
CDR3aa: CASSKREGRFEQYF; CDR3nt: TGTGCCAGCAGCAAGCGGGAGGGCCGGTTCGAGCAGTACTTC; abundance: -; d_gene: TRBD2; v_gene: TRBV6-2/TRBV6-3; j_gene: TRBJ2-7
CDR3aa: CASRSITGTSGRWNQETQYF; CDR3nt: TGTGCCAGCAGATCTATTACCGGGACTAGCGGGAGATGGAACCAAGAGACCCAGTACTTC; abundance: few; d_gene: TRBD2; v_gene: TRBV6-2/TRBV6-3; j_gene: TRBJ2-5
CDR3aa: CASSLLAGGGTDTQYF; CDR3nt: TGTGCCAGCAGCCTACTAGCGGGAGGGGGCACAGATACGCAGTATTTT; abundance: -; d_gene: TRBD2; v_gene: TRBV7-8; j_gene: TRBJ2-3
CDR3aa: CASSLSPAREQFF; CDR3nt: TGTGCCAGCAGCTTATCGCCCGCGAGAGAGCAGTTCTTC; abundance: -; d_gene: -; v_gene: TRBV7-9; j_gene: TRBJ2-1
CDR3aa: CASSFLQRTGELFF; CDR3nt: TGTGCCAGCAGCTTTCTCCAGCGCACCGGGGAGCTGTTTTTT; abundance: -; d_gene: -; v_gene: TRBV12-1; j_gene: TRBJ2-2
CDR3aa: CSARDSVINRRSLYEQYF; CDR3nt: TGCAGTGCTAGAGATTCTGTCATCAACAGGAGGTCCCTCTACGAGCAGTACTTC; abundance: few; d_gene: -; v_gene: TRBV20-1; j_gene: TRBJ2-7
CDR3aa: CATSDVGGETQYF; CDR3nt: TGTGCCACCAGCGACGTGGGGGGGGAGACCCAGTACTTC; abundance: medium-sized; d_gene: TRBD2; v_gene: TRBV15; j_gene: TRBJ2-5